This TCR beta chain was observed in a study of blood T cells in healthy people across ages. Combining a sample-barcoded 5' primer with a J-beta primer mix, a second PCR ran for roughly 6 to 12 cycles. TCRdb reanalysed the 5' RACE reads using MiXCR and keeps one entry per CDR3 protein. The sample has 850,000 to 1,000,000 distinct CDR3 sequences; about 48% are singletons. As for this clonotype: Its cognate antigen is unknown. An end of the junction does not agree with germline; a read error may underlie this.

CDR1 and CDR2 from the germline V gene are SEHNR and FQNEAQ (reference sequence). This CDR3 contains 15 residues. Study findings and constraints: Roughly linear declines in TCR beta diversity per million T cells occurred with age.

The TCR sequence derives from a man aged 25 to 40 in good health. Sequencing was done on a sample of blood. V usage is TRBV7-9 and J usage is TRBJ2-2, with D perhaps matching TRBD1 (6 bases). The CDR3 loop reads CASSLRQVDTGELFF. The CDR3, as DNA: TGTGCCAGCAGCTTACGACAGGTTGACACCGGGGAGTTGTTTTTT.